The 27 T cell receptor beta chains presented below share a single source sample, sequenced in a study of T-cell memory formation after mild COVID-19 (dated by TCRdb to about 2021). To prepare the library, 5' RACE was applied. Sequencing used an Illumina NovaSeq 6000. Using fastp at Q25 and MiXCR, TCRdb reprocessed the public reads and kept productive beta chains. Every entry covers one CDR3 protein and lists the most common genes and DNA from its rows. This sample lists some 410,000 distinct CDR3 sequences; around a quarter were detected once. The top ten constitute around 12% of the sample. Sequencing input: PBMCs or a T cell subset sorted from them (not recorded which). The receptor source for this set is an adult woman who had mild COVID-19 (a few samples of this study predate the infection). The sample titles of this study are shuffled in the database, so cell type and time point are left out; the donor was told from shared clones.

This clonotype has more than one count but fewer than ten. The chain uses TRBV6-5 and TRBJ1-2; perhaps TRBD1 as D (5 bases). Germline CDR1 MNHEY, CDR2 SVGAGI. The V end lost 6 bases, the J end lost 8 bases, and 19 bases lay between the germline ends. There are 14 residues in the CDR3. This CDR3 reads CASSPTIGVGGYTF. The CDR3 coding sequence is TGTGCCAGCAGCCCAACTATAGGGGTAGGCGGCTACACCTTC.

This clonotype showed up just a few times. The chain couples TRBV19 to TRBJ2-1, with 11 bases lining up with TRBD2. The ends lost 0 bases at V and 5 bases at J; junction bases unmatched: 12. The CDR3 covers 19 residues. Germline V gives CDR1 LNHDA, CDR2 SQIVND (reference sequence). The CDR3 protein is CASSIEGTSGLAKNNEQFF. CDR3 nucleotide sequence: TGTGCCAGTAGTATAGAAGGGACTAGCGGACTCGCTAAAAACAATGAGCAGTTCTTC.

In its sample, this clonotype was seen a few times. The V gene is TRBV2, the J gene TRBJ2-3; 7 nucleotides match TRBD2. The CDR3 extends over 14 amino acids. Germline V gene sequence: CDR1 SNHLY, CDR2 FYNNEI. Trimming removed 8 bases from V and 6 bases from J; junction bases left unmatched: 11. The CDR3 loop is CASSRGFAVDTQYF. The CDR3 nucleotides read TGTGCCAGCTCGCGGGGGTTTGCGGTTGATACGCAGTATTTT.

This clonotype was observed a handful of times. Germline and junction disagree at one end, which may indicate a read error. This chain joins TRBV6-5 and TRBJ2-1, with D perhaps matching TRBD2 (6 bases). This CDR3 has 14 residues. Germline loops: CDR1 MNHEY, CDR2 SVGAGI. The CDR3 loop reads CASSLWDSNNEQFF. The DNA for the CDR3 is TGTGCCAGCAGTTTGTGGGACTCCAACAATGAGCAGTTCTTC.

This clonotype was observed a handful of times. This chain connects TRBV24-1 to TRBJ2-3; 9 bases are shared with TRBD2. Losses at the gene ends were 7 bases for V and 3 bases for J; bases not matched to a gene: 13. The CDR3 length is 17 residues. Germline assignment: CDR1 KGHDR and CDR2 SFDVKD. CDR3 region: CATRASAGGRGTDTQYF. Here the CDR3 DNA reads TGTGCCACCAGGGCGAGTGCGGGAGGGCGAGGAACAGATACGCAGTATTTT.

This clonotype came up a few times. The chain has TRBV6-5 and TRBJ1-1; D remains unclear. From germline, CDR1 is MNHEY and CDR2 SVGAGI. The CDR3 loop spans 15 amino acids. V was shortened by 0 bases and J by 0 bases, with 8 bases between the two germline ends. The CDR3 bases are TGTGCCAGCAGTTACTCAAGGCGAGTGAACACTGAAGCTTTCTTT. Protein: CASSYSRRVNTEAFF.

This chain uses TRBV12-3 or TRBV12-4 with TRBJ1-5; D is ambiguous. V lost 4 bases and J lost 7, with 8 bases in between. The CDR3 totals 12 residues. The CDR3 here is CASSSRPQPQHF. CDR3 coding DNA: TGTGCCAGCAGTTCAAGGCCACAGCCCCAGCATTTT.

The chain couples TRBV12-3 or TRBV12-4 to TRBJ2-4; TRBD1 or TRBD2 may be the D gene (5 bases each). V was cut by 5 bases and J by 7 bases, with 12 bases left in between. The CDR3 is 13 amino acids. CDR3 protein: CASSVQGENIQYF. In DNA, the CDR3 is TGTGCCAGCAGTGTCCAGGGAGAGAACATTCAGTACTTC.

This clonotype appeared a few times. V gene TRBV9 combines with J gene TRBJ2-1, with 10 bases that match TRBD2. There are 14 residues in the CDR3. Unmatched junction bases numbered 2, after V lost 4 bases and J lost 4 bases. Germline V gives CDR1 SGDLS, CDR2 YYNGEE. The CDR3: CASSTSGAYNEQFF. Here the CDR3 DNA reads TGTGCCAGCAGCACTAGCGGGGCTTACAATGAGCAGTTCTTC.

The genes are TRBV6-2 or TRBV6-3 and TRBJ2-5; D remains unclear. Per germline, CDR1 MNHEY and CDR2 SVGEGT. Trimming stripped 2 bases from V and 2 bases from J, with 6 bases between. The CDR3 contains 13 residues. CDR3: CASSYRNQETQYF. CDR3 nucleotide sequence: TGTGCCAGCAGTTACCGGAATCAAGAGACCCAGTACTTC.

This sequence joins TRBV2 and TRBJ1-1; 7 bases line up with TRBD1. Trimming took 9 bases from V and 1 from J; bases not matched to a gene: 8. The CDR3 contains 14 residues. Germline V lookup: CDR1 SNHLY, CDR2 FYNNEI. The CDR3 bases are TGTGCCAGAACGACAGGGTTCAGGAACACTGAAGCTTTCTTT. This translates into CARTTGFRNTEAFF.

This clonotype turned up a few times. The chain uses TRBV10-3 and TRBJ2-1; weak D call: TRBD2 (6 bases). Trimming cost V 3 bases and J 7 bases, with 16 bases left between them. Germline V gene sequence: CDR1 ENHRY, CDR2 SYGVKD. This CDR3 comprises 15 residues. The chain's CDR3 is CAISDQGLAKNEQFF. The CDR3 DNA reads TGTGCCATCAGTGATCAGGGACTGGCCAAGAATGAGCAGTTCTTC.

CDR3 sequence reads: CASSPPATSVEETQYF. As DNA, the CDR3 is TGTGCCAGCTCACCCCCTGCCACTAGCGTAGAAGAGACCCAGTACTTC. This chain uses TRBV18 with TRBJ2-5; 7 bases fit TRBD2. Germline-derived CDR1 and CDR2 are KGHSH and LQKENI. CDR3 length: 16 residues. Trimming cost V 3 bases and J 3 bases; bases outside gene matches: 10.

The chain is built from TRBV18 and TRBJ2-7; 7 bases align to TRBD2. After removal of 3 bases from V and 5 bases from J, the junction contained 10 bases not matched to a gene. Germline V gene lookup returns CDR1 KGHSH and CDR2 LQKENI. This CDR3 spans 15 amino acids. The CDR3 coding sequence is TGTGCCAGCTCACCCGGGGGGAGCAGCATAGACGAGCAGTACTTC. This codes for CASSPGGSSIDEQYF.

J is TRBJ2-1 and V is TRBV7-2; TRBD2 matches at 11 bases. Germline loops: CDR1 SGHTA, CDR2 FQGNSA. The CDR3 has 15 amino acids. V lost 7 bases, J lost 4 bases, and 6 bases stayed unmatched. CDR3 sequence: CASTRLAGRYNEQFF. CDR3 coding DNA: TGTGCCAGCACCCGACTAGCGGGGAGATACAATGAGCAGTTCTTC.

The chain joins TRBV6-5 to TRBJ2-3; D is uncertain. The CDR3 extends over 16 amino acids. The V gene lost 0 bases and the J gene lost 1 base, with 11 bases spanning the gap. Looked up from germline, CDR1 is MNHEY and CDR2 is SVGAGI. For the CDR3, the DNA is TGTGCCAGCAGTTACTCTACCGCTCCTGGCACAGATACGCAGTATTTT. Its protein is CASSYSTAPGTDTQYF.

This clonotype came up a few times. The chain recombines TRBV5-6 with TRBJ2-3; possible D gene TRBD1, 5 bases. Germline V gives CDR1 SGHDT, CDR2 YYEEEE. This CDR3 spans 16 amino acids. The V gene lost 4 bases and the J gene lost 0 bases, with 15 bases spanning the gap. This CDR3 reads CASSPAGQISTDTQYF. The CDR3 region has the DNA TGTGCCAGCAGCCCGGCAGGACAAATTAGCACAGATACGCAGTATTTT.

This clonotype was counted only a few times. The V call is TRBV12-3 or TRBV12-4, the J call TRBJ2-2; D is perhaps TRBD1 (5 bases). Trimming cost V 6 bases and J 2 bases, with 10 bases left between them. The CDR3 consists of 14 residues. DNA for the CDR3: TGTGCCAGCAGATCTACAGGAAACACCGGGGAGCTGTTTTTT. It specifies CASRSTGNTGELFF.

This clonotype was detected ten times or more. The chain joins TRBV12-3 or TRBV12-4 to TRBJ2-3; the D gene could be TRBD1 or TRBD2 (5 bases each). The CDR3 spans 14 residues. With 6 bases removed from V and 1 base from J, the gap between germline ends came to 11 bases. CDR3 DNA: TGTGCCAGCAGCCTTCTGGGGGGCACAGATACGCAGTATTTT. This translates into CASSLLGGTDTQYF.

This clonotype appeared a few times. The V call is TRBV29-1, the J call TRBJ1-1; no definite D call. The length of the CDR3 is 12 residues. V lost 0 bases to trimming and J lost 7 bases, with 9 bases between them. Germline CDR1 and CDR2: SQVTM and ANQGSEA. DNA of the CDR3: TGCAGCGTTGAAGATCTGAGATATGAAGCTTTCTTT. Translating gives CSVEDLRYEAFF.

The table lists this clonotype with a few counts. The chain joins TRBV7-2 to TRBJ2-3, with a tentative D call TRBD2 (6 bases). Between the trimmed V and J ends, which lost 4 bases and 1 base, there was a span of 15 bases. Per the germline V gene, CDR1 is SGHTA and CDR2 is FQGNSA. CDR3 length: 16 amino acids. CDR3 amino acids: CASSSGGGVRTDTQYF. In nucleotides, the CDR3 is TGTGCCAGCAGCTCGGGTGGCGGGGTCCGCACAGATACGCAGTATTTT.

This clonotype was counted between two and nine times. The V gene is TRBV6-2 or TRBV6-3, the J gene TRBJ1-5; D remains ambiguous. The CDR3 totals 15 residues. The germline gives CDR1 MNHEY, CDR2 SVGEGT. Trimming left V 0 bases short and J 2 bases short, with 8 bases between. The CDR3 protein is CASSYSPRRNQPQHF. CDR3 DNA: TGTGCCAGCAGTTACTCGCCCCGCCGCAATCAGCCCCAGCATTTT.

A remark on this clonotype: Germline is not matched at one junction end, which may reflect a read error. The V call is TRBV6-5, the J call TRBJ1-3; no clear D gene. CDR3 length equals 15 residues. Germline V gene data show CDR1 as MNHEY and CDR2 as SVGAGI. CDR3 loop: CASSYSGSTGNTRYF. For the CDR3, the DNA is TGTGCCAGCAGTTACTCTGGGTCAACTGGAAACACCAGATATTTT.

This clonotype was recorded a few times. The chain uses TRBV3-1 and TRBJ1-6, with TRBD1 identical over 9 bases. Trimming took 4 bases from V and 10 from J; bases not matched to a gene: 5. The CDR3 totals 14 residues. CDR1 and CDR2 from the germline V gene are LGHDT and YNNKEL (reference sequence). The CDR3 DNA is TGTGCCAGCAGCCCGGGACAGGGTGAGTCACCCCTCCACTTT. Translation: CASSPGQGESPLHF.

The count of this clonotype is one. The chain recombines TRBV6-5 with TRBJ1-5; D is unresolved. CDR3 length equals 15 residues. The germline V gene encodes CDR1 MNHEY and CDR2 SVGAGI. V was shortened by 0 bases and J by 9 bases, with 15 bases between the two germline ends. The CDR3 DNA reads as TGTGCCAGCAGTTACTCTTCGGGATTTTTGTGGCCCCAGCATTTT. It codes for CASSYSSGFLWPQHF.

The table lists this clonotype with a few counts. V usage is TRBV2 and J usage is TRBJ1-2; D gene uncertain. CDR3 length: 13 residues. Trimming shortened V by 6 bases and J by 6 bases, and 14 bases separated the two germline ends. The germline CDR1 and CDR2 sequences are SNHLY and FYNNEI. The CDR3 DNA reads TGTGCCAGCAGCCCCTCCGAGGTGAATGGCTACACCTTC. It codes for CASSPSEVNGYTF.

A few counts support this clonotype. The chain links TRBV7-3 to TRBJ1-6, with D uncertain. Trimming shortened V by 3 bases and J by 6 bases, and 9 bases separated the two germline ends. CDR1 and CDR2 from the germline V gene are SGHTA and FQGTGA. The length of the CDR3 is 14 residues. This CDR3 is CASSFGGLNSPLHF. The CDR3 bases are TGTGCCAGCAGCTTTGGCGGACTTAATTCACCCCTCCACTTT.